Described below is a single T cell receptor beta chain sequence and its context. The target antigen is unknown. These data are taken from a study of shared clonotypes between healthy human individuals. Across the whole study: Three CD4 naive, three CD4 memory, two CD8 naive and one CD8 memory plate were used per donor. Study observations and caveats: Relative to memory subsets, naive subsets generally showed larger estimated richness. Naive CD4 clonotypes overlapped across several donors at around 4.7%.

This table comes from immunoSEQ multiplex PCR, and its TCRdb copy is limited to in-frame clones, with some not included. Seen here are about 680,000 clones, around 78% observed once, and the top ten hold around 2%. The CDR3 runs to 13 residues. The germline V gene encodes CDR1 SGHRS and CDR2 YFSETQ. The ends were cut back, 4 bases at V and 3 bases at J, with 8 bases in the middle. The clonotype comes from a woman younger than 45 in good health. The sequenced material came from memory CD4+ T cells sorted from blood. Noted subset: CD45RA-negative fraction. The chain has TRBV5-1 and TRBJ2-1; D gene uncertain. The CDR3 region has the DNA TGCGCCAGCAGCCCCGCCCTCTACAATGAGCAGTTCTTC. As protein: CASSPALYNEQFF.